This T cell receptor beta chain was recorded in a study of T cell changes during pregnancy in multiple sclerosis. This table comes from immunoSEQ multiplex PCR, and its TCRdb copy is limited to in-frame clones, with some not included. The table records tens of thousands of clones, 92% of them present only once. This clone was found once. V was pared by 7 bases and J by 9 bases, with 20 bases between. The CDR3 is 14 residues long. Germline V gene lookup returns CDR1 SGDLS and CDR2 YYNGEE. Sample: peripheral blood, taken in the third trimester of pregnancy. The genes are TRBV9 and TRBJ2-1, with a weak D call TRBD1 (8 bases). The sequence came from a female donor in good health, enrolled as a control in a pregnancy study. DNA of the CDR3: TGTGCCAGCTCCGGGGGGCAGGGGGCTGGTGAGCAGTTCTTC. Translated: CASSGGQGAGEQFF.